The entry below describes one T cell receptor beta chain. Its specificity is not known. Antigen-specific CD4+ T cell clonotypes were called by their expansion after viral peptide-pool culture in ViraFEST. Subsequent to approximately 9 days of culture, CD4+ T cells were isolated. Everyone in the study got two shots of either the BNT162b2 or mRNA-1273 vaccine. The researchers cultured 1.9 million or so PBMC per well with roughly 11 IU/ml IL-2 and around 9.5 ug/ml peptides. Days 3 and 7 saw half the medium replaced with IL-2 medium. The data are from a study of vaccination effects on CD4 cells after COVID-19. This CDR3 region has 14 residues. Looked up from germline, CDR1 is SGHKS and CDR2 is YYEKEE (reference sequence). Trimming pared 0 bases from V and 2 bases from J, leaving 8 bases between. The repertoire was sequenced with immunoSEQ multiplex PCR; TCRdb's copy has only in-frame clones and lacks some. Of 75,000 or so clones listed, about three quarters are singletons.

The J gene is TRBJ1-1, the V gene TRBV5-5, with no clear D. The sample consisted of CD4+ T cells from PBMCs cultured with HCoV-OC43 spike peptides, taken after COVID-19 vaccination. Subset denoted: HCoV-OC43 spike overlapping peptide pool stimulation. This receptor was taken from a human donor who received a COVID-19 vaccine. CDR3 in DNA: TGTGCCAGCAGCTTGGCCGGGAGTAACACTGAAGCTTTCTTT. Translated: CASSLAGSNTEAFF.